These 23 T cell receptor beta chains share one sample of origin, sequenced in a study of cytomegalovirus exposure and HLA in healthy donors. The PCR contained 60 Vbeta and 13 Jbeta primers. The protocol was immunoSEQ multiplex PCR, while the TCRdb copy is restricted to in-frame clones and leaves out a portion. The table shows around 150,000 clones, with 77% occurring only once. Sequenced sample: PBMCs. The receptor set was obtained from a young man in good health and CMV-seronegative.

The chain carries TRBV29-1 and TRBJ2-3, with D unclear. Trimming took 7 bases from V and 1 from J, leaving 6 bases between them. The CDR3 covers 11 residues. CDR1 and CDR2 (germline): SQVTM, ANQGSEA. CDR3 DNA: TGCAGCGCCCCTCGCACAGATACGCAGTATTTT. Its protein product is CSAPRTDTQYF.

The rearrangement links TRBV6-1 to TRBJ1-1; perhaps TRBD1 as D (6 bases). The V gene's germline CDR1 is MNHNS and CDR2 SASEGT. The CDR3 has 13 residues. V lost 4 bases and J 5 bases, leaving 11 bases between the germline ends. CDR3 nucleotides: TGTGCCAGCAGTGCAGGGGTGGGGACTGAAGCTTTCTTT. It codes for CASSAGVGTEAFF.

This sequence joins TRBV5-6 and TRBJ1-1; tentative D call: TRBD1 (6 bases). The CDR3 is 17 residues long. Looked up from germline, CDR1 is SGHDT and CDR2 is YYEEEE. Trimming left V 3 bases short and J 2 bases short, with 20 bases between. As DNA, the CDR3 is TGTGCCAGCAGCTCGACTCCACGAGGGACAACTAACACTGAAGCTTTCTTT. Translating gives CASSSTPRGTTNTEAFF.

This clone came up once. The CDR3: CASSPGGPRTDTQYF. CDR3 sequence (DNA): TGTGCCAGCAGCCCCGGGGGACCCCGCACAGATACGCAGTATTTT. This chain joins TRBV28 and TRBJ2-3; TRBD2 is a possible D gene (6 bases). V lost 6 bases, J lost 1 base, and 14 bases lay in between. CDR1 is MDHEN and CDR2 is SYDVKM in the germline V gene. There are 15 residues in the CDR3.

The CDR3 sequence is CASSVTGGDYGYTF. The CDR3 DNA is TGTGCCAGCAGCGTGACAGGGGGCGACTATGGCTACACCTTC. V and J are TRBV7-8 and TRBJ1-2, with 10 bases matching TRBD1. The V and J ends lost 5 bases and 3 bases, in that order; junction bases with no gene match: 3. Germline V CDR1 and CDR2: SGHVS, FQNEAQ. The CDR3 has 14 amino acids. The full variable domain, its missing parts supplied by reference TRBV7-8 and TRBJ1-2, is GAGVSQSPRYKVAKRGQDVALRCDPISGHVSLFWYQQALGQGPEFLTYFQNEAQLDKSGLPSDRFFAERPEGSVSTLKIQRTQQEDSAVYLCASSVTGGDYGYTFGSGTRLTVV.

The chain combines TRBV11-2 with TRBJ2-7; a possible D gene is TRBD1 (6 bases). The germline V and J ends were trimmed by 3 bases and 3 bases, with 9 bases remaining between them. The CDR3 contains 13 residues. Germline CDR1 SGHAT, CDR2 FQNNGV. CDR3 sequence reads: CASSLGTNYEQYF. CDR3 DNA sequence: TGTGCCAGCAGCTTGGGGACAAACTACGAGCAGTACTTC.

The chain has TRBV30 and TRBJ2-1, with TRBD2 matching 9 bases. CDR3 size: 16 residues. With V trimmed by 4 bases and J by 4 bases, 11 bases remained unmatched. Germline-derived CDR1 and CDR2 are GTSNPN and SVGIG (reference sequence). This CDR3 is CAWTGFSGSGYNEQFF. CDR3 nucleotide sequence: TGTGCCTGGACCGGATTTAGCGGGAGTGGGTACAATGAGCAGTTCTTC.

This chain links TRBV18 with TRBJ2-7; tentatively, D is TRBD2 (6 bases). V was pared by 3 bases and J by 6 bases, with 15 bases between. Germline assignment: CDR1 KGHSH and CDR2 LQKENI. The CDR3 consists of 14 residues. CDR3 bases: TGTGCCAGCTCACCGGAGAACGGGGGTGTCGAGCAGTACTTC. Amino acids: CASSPENGGVEQYF.

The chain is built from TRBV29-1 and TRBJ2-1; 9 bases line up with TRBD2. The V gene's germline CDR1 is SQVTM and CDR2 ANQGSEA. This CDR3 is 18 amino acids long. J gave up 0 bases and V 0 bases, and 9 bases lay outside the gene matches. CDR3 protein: CSVEELTSGRSSYNEQFF. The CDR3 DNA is TGCAGCGTTGAAGAATTGACTAGCGGACGGAGCTCCTACAATGAGCAGTTCTTC.

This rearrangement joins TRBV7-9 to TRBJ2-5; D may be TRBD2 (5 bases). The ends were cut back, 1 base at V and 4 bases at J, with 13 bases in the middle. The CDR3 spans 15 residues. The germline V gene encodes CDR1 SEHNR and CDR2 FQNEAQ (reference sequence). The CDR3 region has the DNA TGTGCCAGCAGCTTAGTGGGAGTCGGCGGAGAGACCCAGTACTTC. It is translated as CASSLVGVGGETQYF.

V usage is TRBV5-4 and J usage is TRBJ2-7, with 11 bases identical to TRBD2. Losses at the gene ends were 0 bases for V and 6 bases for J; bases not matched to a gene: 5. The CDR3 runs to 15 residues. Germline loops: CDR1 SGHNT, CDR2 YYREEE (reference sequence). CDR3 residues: CASSLALAGAGEQYF. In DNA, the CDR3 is TGTGCCAGCAGCTTGGCACTAGCGGGAGCGGGCGAGCAGTACTTC.

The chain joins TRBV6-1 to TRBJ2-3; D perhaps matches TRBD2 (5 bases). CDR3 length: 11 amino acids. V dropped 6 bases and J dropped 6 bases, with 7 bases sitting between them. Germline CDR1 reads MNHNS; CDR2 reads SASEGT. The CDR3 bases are TGTGCCAGCAGATTAGCGGATACGCAGTATTTT. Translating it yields CASRLADTQYF.

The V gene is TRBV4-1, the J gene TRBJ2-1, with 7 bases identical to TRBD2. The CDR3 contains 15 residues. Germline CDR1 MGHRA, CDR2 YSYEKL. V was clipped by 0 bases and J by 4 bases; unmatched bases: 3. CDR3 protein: CASSQEAGEYNEQFF. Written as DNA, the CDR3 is TGCGCCAGCAGCCAAGAGGCGGGAGAGTACAATGAGCAGTTCTTC.

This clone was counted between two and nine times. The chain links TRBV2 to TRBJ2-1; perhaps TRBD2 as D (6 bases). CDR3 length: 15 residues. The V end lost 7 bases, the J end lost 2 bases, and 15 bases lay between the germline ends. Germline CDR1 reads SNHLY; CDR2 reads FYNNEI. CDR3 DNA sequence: TGTGCCAGCACTTCAATGGGCGGGACCTACAATGAGCAGTTCTTC. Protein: CASTSMGGTYNEQFF.

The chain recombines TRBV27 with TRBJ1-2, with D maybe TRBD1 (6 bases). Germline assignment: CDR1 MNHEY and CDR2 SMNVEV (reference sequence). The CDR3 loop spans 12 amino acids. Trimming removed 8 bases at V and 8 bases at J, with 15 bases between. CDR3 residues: CASGRGRGGYTF. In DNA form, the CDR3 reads TGTGCCAGCGGGCGTGGCAGGGGAGGCTACACCTTC.

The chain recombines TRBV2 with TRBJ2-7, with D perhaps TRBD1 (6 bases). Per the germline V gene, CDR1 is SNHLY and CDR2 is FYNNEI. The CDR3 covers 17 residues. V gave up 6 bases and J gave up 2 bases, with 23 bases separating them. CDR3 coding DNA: TGTGCCAGCAGGGAGACAGGCCCCAACGATATCCCCTACGAGCAGTACTTC. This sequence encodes CASRETGPNDIPYEQYF.

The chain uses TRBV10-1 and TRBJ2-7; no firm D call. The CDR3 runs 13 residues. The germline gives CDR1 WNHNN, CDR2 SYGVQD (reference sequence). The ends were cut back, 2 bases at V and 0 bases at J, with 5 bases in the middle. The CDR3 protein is CASSEEISYEQYF. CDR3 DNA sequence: TGCGCCAGCAGTGAGGAGATCTCCTACGAGCAGTACTTC.

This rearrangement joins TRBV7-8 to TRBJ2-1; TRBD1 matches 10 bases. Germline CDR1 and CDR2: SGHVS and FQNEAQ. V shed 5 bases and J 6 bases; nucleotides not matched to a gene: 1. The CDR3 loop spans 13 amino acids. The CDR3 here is CASSRTGGNEQFF. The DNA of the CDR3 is TGTGCCAGCAGCCGGACAGGGGGCAATGAGCAGTTCTTC. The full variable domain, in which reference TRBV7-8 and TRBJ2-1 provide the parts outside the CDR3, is GAGVSQSPRYKVAKRGQDVALRCDPISGHVSLFWYQQALGQGPEFLTYFQNEAQLDKSGLPSDRFFAERPEGSVSTLKIQRTQQEDSAVYLCASSRTGGNEQFFGPGTRLTVL.

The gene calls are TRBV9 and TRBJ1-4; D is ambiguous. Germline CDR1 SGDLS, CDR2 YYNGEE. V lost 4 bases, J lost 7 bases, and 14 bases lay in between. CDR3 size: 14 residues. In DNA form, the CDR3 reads TGTGCCAGCAGCAAGAGGGAGAGATTTGAAAAACTGTTTTTT. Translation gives CASSKRERFEKLFF.

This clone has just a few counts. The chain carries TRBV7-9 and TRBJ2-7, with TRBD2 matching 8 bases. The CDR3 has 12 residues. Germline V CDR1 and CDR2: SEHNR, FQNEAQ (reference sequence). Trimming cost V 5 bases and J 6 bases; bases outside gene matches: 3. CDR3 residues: CASSPREGEQYF. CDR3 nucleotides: TGTGCCAGCAGCCCCCGGGAGGGCGAGCAGTACTTC.

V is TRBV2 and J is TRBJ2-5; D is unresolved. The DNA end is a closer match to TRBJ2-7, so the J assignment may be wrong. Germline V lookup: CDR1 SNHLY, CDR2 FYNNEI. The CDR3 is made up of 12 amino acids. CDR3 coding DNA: TGTGCCAGCACCATTTCGGTCGCCGAGCAGTACTTC. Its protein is CASTISVAEQYF.

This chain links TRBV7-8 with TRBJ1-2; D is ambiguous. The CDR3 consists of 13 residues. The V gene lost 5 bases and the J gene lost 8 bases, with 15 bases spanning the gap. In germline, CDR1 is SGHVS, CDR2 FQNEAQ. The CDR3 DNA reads TGTGCCAGCAGCACGACCCGGGAAGAAGGCTACACCTTC. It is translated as CASSTTREEGYTF.

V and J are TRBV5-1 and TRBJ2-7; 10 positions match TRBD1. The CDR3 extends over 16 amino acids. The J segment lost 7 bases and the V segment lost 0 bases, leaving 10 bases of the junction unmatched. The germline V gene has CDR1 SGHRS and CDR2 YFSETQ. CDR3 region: CASSLDGQGVFREQYF. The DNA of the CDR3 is TGCGCCAGCAGCTTGGATGGACAGGGGGTCTTTCGGGAGCAGTACTTC.